These 10 T cell receptor beta chains were sequenced from one sample in a study of cytomegalovirus exposure and HLA in healthy donors (dated by TCRdb to 2016 to 2017). The library came from the immunoSEQ multiplex PCR assay. The multiplex PCR relied on a mix of 60 forward primers for TCR Vbeta segments and 13 reverse primers for TCR Jbeta segments. TCRdb limited this immuneACCESS table to in-frame rearrangements with V and J called. A share of clones is missing; checked studies link under half to unresolved V genes, and the rest is unexplained. Present in this sample are approximately 150,000 clones, about 80% of which were seen just once. The ten largest make up 13% to 15% of the sample. The sample comprised PBMCs. These receptors came from a woman between 40 and 50 years old in good health and CMV-seronegative.

This chain uses TRBV28 with TRBJ2-5, with 10 bases lining up with TRBD1. Germline CDR1 and CDR2: MDHEN and SYDVKM. Unmatched junction bases numbered 4, after V lost 2 bases and J lost 1 base. This CDR3 is built from 16 residues. CDR3 amino acids: CASSLTGTGVQETQYF. The DNA of the CDR3 is TGTGCCAGCAGTTTAACCGGGACAGGGGTCCAAGAGACCCAGTACTTC.

A single count supports this clone. This rearrangement joins TRBV10-3 to TRBJ2-7; D call uncertain. The V end was cut by 4 bases, the J end by 0 bases, with 10 bases between. The germline V gene has CDR1 ENHRY and CDR2 SYGVKD. The CDR3 is 14 amino acids. This chain's CDR3 is CAISAQASSYEQYF. CDR3 in DNA: TGTGCCATCAGTGCCCAGGCGAGCTCCTACGAGCAGTACTTC.

The chain is built from TRBV4-3 and TRBJ2-1; 10 bases agree with TRBD2. The CDR3 consists of 16 residues. The V and J ends lost 0 bases and 9 bases, in that order; junction bases with no gene match: 8. CDR1 is LGHNA and CDR2 is YSLEER in the germline V gene. CDR3 coding DNA: TGCGCCAGCAGCCAAGATAAAGCGGGAGGGCCCGTTGAGCAGTTCTTC. This sequence encodes CASSQDKAGGPVEQFF.

The rearrangement links TRBV5-6 to TRBJ2-7, with D possibly matching TRBD2 (5 bases). Germline V CDR1 and CDR2: SGHDT, YYEEEE. V was shortened by 0 bases and J by 2 bases, with 15 bases between the two germline ends. The CDR3 length is 16 residues. Here the CDR3 DNA reads TGTGCCAGCAGCTTGGAGCGGAGCCGCAGCGCCTACGAGCAGTACTTC. Amino acid sequence: CASSLERSRSAYEQYF.

The chain combines TRBV4-1 with TRBJ2-1, with D possibly being TRBD2 (6 bases). Germline CDR1 and CDR2: MGHRA and YSYEKL. V lost 0 bases and J lost 6, with 15 bases in between. The CDR3 is made up of 16 amino acids. The DNA for the CDR3 is TGCGCCAGCAGCCAAGACTCTCGGGAGCCTGGCAATGAGCAGTTCTTC. Its translation: CASSQDSREPGNEQFF.

The table lists this clone with a few counts. The chain uses TRBV19 and TRBJ1-5; no firm D call. V dropped 5 bases and J dropped 3 bases, with 8 bases sitting between them. This CDR3 is built from 13 residues. The V gene's germline CDR1 is LNHDA and CDR2 SQIVND (reference sequence). The CDR3 loop is CASSFSVNQPQHF. The CDR3 DNA reads as TGTGCCAGTAGTTTTAGTGTCAATCAGCCCCAGCATTTT.

This chain joins TRBV11-3 and TRBJ1-2; possible D gene TRBD1, 5 bases. The germline gives CDR1 SGHNT, CDR2 YENEEA. This CDR3 contains 15 residues. Trimming stripped 3 bases from V and 2 bases from J, with 13 bases between. The CDR3 is CASSLGGASNYGYTF. The CDR3 nucleotides read TGTGCCAGCAGCTTGGGAGGGGCCTCCAACTATGGCTACACCTTC.

This chain joins TRBV9 and TRBJ2-1; perhaps TRBD2 as D (5 bases). The length of the CDR3 is 14 residues. Germline loops: CDR1 SGDLS, CDR2 YYNGEE. The germline V and J ends were trimmed by 0 bases and 6 bases, with 10 bases remaining between them. The CDR3 DNA reads as TGTGCCAGCAGCGTAGGAGCGGTAGTCAATGAGCAGTTCTTC. It codes for CASSVGAVVNEQFF.

This chain connects TRBV28 to TRBJ2-5; 10 bases are a match to TRBD2. The trim removed 1 base at V and 2 bases at J, leaving 13 bases unmatched. Germline V gene data show CDR1 as MDHEN and CDR2 as SYDVKM. The CDR3 length is 19 residues. CDR3 amino acids: CASSLYRSSGGTWQETQYF. In DNA form, the CDR3 reads TGTGCCAGCAGTTTATACCGGTCTAGCGGGGGCACATGGCAAGAGACCCAGTACTTC.

The genes are TRBV28 and TRBJ1-5; D unclear. Deletions cut 2 bases from V and 6 bases from J, with 11 bases between. The CDR3 has 14 amino acids. Germline-derived CDR1 and CDR2 are MDHEN and SYDVKM. The CDR3 protein is CASSLGFRGQPQHF. For the CDR3, the DNA is TGTGCCAGCAGTTTAGGCTTTCGGGGTCAGCCCCAGCATTTT.